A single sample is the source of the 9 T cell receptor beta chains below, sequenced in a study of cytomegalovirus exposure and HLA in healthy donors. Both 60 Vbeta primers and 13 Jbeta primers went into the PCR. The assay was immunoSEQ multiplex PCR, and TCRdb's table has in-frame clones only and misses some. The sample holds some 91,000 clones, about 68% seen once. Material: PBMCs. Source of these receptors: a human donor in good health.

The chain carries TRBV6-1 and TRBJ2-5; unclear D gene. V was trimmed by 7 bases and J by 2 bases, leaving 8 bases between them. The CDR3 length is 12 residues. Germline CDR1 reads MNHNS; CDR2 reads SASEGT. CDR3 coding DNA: TGTGCCAGCATCTCCTATCAAGAGACCCAGTACTTC. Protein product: CASISYQETQYF.

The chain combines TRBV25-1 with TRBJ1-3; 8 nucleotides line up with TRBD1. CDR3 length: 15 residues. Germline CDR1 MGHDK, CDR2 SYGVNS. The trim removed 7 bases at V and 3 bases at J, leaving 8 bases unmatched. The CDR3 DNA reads TGTGCCAGCACCAACGACAGGGGAGATGGAAACACCATATATTTT. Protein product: CASTNDRGDGNTIYF.

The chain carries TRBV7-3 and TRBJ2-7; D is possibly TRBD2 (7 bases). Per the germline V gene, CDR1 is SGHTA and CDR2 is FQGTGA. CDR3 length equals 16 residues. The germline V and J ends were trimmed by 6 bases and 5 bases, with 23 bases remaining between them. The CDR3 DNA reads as TGTGCCAGCAGTTTAGGGGGGGGAACAGGCTACAACGAGCAGTACTTC. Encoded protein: CASSLGGGTGYNEQYF.

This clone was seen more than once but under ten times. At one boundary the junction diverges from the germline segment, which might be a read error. CDR3 sequence (DNA): TGCGCCATCCCTTATAGCGGGGGTGGGTCCCCCACTCCCCCTTTCGACTTC. This encodes CAIPYSGGGSPTPPFDF. The chain has TRBV5-1 and TRBJ2-5, with TRBD2 matching over 9 bases. In germline, CDR1 is SGHRS, CDR2 YFSETQ. The CDR3 extends over 17 amino acids.

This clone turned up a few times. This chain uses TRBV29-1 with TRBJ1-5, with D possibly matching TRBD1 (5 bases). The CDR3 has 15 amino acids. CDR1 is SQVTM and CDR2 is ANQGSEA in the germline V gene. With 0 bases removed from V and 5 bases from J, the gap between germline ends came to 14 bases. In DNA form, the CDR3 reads TGCAGCGTTGAAGACCGAAGGGGAAAGTATCAGCCCCAGCATTTT. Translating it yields CSVEDRRGKYQPQHF. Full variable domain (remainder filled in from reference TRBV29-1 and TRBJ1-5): SAVISQKPSRDICQRGTSLTIQCQVDSQVTMMFWYRQQPGQSLTLIATANQGSEATYESGFVIDKFPISRPNLTFSTLTVSNMSPEDSSIYLCSVEDRRGKYQPQHFGDGTRLSIL.

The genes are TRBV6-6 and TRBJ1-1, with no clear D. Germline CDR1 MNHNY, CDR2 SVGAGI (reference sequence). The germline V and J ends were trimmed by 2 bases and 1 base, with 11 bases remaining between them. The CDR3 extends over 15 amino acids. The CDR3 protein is CASSYPEISNTEAFF. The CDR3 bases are TGTGCCAGCAGTTACCCGGAGATTTCGAACACTGAAGCTTTCTTT.

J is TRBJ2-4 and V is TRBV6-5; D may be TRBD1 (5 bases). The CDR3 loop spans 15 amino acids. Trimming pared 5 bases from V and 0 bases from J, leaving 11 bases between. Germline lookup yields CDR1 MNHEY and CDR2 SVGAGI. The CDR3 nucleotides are TGTGCCAGCAGTCGACAGTCTCTAGCCAAAAACATTCAGTACTTC. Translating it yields CASSRQSLAKNIQYF.

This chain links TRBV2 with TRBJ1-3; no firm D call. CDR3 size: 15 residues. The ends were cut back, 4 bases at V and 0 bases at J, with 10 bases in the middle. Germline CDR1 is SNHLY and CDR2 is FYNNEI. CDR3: CASSGLGLSGNTIYF. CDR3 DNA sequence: TGTGCCAGCAGTGGTCTGGGCCTCTCTGGAAACACCATATATTTT.

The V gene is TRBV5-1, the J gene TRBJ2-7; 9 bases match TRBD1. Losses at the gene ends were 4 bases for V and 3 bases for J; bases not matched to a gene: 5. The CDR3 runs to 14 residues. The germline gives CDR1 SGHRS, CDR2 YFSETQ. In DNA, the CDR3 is TGCGCCAGCAGCCAAAACAGGGGGCGCTACGAGCAGTACTTC. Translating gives CASSQNRGRYEQYF.